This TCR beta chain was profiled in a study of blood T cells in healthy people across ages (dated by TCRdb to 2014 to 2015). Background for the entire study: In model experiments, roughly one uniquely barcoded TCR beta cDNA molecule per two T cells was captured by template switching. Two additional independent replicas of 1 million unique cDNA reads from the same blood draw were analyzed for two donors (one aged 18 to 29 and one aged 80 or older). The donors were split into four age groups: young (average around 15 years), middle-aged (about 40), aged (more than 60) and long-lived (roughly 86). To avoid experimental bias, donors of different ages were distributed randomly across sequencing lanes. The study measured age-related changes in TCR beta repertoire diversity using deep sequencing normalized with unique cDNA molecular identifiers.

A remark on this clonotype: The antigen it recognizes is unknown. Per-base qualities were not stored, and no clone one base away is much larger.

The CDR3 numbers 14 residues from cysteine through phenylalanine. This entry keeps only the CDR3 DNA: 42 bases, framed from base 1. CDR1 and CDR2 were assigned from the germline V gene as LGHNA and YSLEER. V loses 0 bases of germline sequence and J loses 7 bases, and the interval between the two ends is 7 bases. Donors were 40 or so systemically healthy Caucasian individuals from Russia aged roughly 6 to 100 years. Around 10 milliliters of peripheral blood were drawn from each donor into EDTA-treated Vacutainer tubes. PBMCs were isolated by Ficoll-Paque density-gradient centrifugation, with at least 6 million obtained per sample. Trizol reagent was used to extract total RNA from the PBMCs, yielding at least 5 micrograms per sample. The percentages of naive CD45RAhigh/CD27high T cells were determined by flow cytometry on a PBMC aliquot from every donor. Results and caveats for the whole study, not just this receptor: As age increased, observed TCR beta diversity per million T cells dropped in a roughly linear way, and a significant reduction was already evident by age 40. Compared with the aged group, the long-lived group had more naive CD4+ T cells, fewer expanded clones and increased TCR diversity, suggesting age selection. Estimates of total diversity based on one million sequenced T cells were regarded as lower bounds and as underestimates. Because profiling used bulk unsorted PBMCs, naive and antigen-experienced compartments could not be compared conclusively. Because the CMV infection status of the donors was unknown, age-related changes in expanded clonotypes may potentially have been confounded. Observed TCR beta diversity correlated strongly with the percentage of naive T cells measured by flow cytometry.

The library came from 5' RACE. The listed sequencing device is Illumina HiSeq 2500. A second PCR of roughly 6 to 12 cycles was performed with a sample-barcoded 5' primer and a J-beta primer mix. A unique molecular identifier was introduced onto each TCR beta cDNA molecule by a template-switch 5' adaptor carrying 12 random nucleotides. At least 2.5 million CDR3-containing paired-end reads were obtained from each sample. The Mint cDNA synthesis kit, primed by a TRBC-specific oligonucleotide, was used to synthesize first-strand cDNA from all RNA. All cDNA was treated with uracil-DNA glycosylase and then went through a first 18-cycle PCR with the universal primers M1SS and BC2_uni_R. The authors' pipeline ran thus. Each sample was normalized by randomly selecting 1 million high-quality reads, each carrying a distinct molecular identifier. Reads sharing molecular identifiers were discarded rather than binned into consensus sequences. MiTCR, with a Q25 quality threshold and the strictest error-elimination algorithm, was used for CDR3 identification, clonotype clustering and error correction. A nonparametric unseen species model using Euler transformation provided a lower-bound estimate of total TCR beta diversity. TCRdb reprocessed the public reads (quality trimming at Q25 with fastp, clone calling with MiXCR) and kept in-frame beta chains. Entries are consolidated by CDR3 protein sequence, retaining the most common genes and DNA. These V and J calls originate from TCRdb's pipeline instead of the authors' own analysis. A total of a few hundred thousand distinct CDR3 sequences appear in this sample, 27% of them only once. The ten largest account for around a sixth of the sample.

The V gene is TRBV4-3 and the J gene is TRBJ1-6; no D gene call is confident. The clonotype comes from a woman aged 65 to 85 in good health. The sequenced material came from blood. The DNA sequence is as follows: TGCGCCAGCAGCCAAGAAAAGCGGAATTCACCCCTCCACTTT. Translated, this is CASSQEKRNSPLHF.